These 31 T cell receptor beta chains came from one sample sequenced in a study of T cell responses to AZD1222 COVID-19 vaccine. Libraries were prepared by immunoSEQ multiplex PCR; TCRdb keeps only in-frame clonotypes and omits some of them. Altogether 150,000 to 200,000 clones are present, just under 95% being singletons, with the ten largest covering about 1.4%. Sequences were derived from peripheral blood, sampled on day 0 of AZD1222 vaccination. These receptors all stem from an adult in good health.

Here the CDR3 reads CASSQGASGAQETQYF. CDR3 DNA: TGTGCCAGCAGCCAAGGGGCTAGCGGTGCGCAAGAGACCCAGTACTTC. The genes are TRBV3-1 (or the pseudogene TRBV3-2) and TRBJ2-5; 7 bases match TRBD2. Per the germline V gene, CDR1 is LGHDT and CDR2 is YNNKEL (reference sequence). J lost 2 bases, V lost 1 base, and 7 bases had no gene match. CDR3 length equals 16 residues.

This chain links TRBV19 with TRBJ1-2; 8 bases match TRBD1. Per the germline V gene, CDR1 is LNHDA and CDR2 is SQIVND (reference sequence). This CDR3 is built from 15 residues. After removal of 9 bases from V and 0 bases from J, the junction contained 9 bases not matched to a gene. The CDR3, as DNA: TGTGCCAGCTCCGCCGACAGGGGCACTAACTATGGCTACACCTTC. Encoded protein: CASSADRGTNYGYTF.

The chain employs TRBV10-3 and TRBJ1-1; the match to TRBD1 covers 9 bases. The CDR3 is 14 amino acids. V trimming: 5 bases; J trimming: 2 bases; junction bases outside the gene matches: 3. Per the germline V gene, CDR1 is ENHRY and CDR2 is SYGVKD. The CDR3 DNA sequence: TGTGCCATCAGTAAACAGGGGGCAAACACTGAAGCTTTCTTT. Protein sequence: CAISKQGANTEAFF.

This chain uses TRBV3-1 (or the pseudogene TRBV3-2) with TRBJ2-1; 10 bases are a match to TRBD1. The CDR3 totals 15 residues. With V trimmed by 4 bases and J by 8 bases, 8 bases remained unmatched. In germline, CDR1 is LGHDT, CDR2 YNNKEL (reference sequence). The CDR3 DNA reads as TGTGCCAGCAGCCGACAGGGGGCTTCATTTGATGAGCAGTTCTTC. Encoded protein: CASSRQGASFDEQFF.

This rearrangement joins TRBV4-1 to TRBJ2-4; tentative D call: TRBD2 (5 bases). The V gene lost 2 bases and the J gene lost 0 bases, with 11 bases spanning the gap. Looked up from germline, CDR1 is MGHRA and CDR2 is YSYEKL. The CDR3 spans 16 residues. CDR3 in amino acids: CASSQNLGLAKNIQYF. In DNA form, the CDR3 reads TGCGCCAGCAGCCAAAATCTAGGACTAGCCAAAAACATTCAGTACTTC.

The rearrangement uses TRBV6-5 and TRBJ2-7; 8 bases fit TRBD2. The CDR3 covers 13 residues. Germline CDR1 is MNHEY and CDR2 is SVGAGI. Unmatched junction bases numbered 6, after V lost 5 bases and J lost 6 bases. The CDR3 here is CASSPGGGREQYF. The CDR3 DNA reads TGTGCCAGCAGTCCCGGGGGGGGACGCGAGCAGTACTTC.

This sequence joins TRBV14 and TRBJ1-6; D gene unclear. V was trimmed by 1 base and J by 0 bases, leaving 10 bases between them. The CDR3 runs to 17 residues. Germline V gene sequence: CDR1 SGHDN, CDR2 FVKESK. Here the CDR3 reads CASSQGHASSYNSPLHF. The DNA for the CDR3 is TGTGCCAGCAGCCAAGGACACGCGAGCTCCTATAATTCACCCCTCCACTTT.

The CDR3 loop is CAWTSMGGRYNEQFF. CDR3 coding DNA: TGTGCCTGGACCTCCATGGGGGGGCGATACAATGAGCAGTTCTTC. V gene TRBV30 combines with J gene TRBJ2-1, with TRBD2 as a possible D gene (7 bases). From germline, CDR1 is GTSNPN and CDR2 SVGIG (reference sequence). V lost 4 bases and J 4 bases, leaving 17 bases between the germline ends. CDR3 length equals 15 residues.

The genes are TRBV30 and TRBJ1-2, with TRBD1 matching over 8 bases. Trimming removed 6 bases from V and 1 base from J; junction bases left unmatched: 4. There are 13 residues in the CDR3. Germline CDR1 GTSNPN, CDR2 SVGIG (reference sequence). The CDR3 is CACRTGSNYGYTF. DNA of the CDR3: TGTGCCTGTCGGACAGGGAGTAACTATGGCTACACCTTC.

The chain recombines TRBV11-2 with TRBJ2-2; the D gene is possibly TRBD2 (5 bases). This CDR3 has 17 amino acids. Germline CDR1 and CDR2: SGHAT and FQNNGV. Trimming left V 3 bases short and J 4 bases short, with 18 bases between. As DNA, the CDR3 is TGTGCCAGCAGCTTTTTTTTTCCAGCTAGCTCCACCGGGGAGCTGTTTTTT. Protein product: CASSFFFPASSTGELFF. Full variable domain (outside the CDR3, taken from reference TRBV11-2 and TRBJ2-2): EAGVAQSPRYKIIEKRQSVAFWCNPISGHATLYWYQQILGQGPKLLIQFQNNGVVDDSQLPKDRFSAERLKGVDSTLKIQPAKLEDSAVYLCASSFFFPASSTGELFFGEGSRLTVL.

The chain uses TRBV7-2 and TRBJ1-2; the D gene is possibly TRBD1 (6 bases). The germline V gene has CDR1 SGHTA and CDR2 FQGNSA. This CDR3 has 14 amino acids. The V and J ends lost 1 base and 4 bases respectively, with 10 bases between them. The CDR3 region has the DNA TGTGCCAGCAGCTTAGGAGGAGGGGGCTATGGCTACACCTTC. It translates to CASSLGGGGYGYTF.

The chain combines TRBV2 with TRBJ2-1; tentative D call: TRBD1 (6 bases). CDR1 is SNHLY, CDR2 FYNNEI, per germline. The CDR3 extends over 12 amino acids. Trimming removed 3 bases from V and 10 bases from J, with 10 bases in between. CDR3 in DNA: TGTGCCAGCAGTGAGGGGGCTGGGGAGCAGTTCTTC. As protein: CASSEGAGEQFF. Filled out from reference TRBV2 and TRBJ2-1, the complete variable domain reads EPEVTQTPSHQVTQMGQEVILRCVPISNHLYFYWYRQILGQKVEFLVSFYNNEISEKSEIFDDQFSVERPDGSNFTLKIRSTKLEDSAMYFCASSEGAGEQFFGPGTRLTVL.

The J gene is TRBJ2-7, the V gene TRBV27; D call uncertain. CDR3 size: 15 residues. Trimming left V 5 bases short and J 4 bases short, with 18 bases between. The germline CDR1 and CDR2 sequences are MNHEY and SMNVEV (reference sequence). CDR3 in amino acids: CASSPQSPTRYEQYF. For the CDR3, the DNA is TGTGCCAGCAGTCCTCAATCCCCGACCCGTTACGAGCAGTACTTC.

The chain has TRBV7-2 and TRBJ1-2; D unresolved. V dropped 6 bases and J dropped 6 bases, with 20 bases sitting between them. The CDR3 consists of 15 residues. Germline V CDR1 and CDR2: SGHTA, FQGNSA. Here the CDR3 DNA reads TGTGCCAGCAGGAGTGACGAGAGCCCCTATAATGGCTACACCTTC. It specifies CASRSDESPYNGYTF.

V gene TRBV2 combines with J gene TRBJ2-1, with D hard to call. The V end lost 8 bases, the J end lost 12 bases, and 14 bases lay between the germline ends. The CDR3 has 11 residues. The germline CDR1 and CDR2 sequences are SNHLY and FYNNEI. Written as DNA, the CDR3 is TGTGCCAGCGGAAGGACGGTCTCGCAGTTCTTC. It is translated as CASGRTVSQFF.

V and J are TRBV25-1 and TRBJ1-2, with a tentative D call TRBD1 (6 bases). CDR3 length: 15 residues. The germline V gene has CDR1 MGHDK and CDR2 SYGVNS. Trimming pared 1 base from V and 8 bases from J, leaving 17 bases between. CDR3 DNA sequence: TGTGCCAGCAGTGAATTTGTGGCAGGGGTTAGAGGCTACACCTTC. This codes for CASSEFVAGVRGYTF.

V and J are TRBV24-1 and TRBJ2-1, with 12 positions matching TRBD2. The germline CDR1 and CDR2 sequences are KGHDR and SFDVKD. V dropped 2 bases and J dropped 4; count of bases not matched to a gene: 2. This CDR3 region has 16 residues. CDR3 region: CATSDWLAGGYNEQFF. The CDR3 DNA sequence: TGTGCCACCAGTGATTGGCTAGCGGGAGGGTACAATGAGCAGTTCTTC.

This clone turned up a few times. CDR3 sequence (DNA): TGTGCCTGGAGCGGCTCCGGCGGTGGGATCTATGGCTACACCTTC. Protein sequence: CAWSGSGGGIYGYTF. This chain joins TRBV30 and TRBJ1-2; D is undetermined. Trimming pared 3 bases from V and 4 bases from J, leaving 18 bases between. This CDR3 spans 15 amino acids. Germline V lookup: CDR1 GTSNPN, CDR2 SVGIG (reference sequence).

The rearrangement joins TRBV18 to TRBJ1-3, with D tentatively TRBD1 (6 bases). Germline loops: CDR1 KGHSH, CDR2 LQKENI. The CDR3 has 20 amino acids. V was clipped by 3 bases and J by 4 bases, with 28 bases between them. As DNA, the CDR3 is TGTGCCAGCTCACCTACCCTTAATTATCCGACAGGCGAAAAAGGAAACACCATATATTTT. Its protein is CASSPTLNYPTGEKGNTIYF.

J is TRBJ1-2 and V is TRBV27; the D gene is possibly TRBD1 (5 bases). The CDR3 spans 14 residues. V shed 6 bases and J shed 5 bases, with 16 bases lying between them. The germline V gene has CDR1 MNHEY and CDR2 SMNVEV (reference sequence). The CDR3 DNA follows: TGTGCCAGCAGCGAGTCCCCCCAGGGATATGGCTACACCTTC. Translation gives CASSESPQGYGYTF.

The rearrangement joins TRBV7-2 to TRBJ2-7; D unresolved. This CDR3 spans 17 amino acids. Per germline, CDR1 SGHTA and CDR2 FQGNSA. Trimming left V 3 bases short and J 1 base short, with 19 bases between. The CDR3 DNA is TGTGCCAGCAGCTTCGGACCCAAGATCGAGGCATCCTACGAGCAGTACTTC. The encoded protein is CASSFGPKIEASYEQYF.

The chain uses TRBV5-5 and TRBJ1-1; D is unclear. This CDR3 contains 16 residues. Trimming pared 2 bases from V and 0 bases from J, leaving 14 bases between. In germline, CDR1 is SGHKS, CDR2 YYEKEE (reference sequence). CDR3 residues: CASSFDPIGMNTEAFF. The CDR3 coding sequence is TGTGCCAGCAGCTTCGACCCGATAGGCATGAACACTGAAGCTTTCTTT.

The rearrangement joins TRBV27 to TRBJ1-4; no reliable D call. Germline CDR1 reads MNHEY; CDR2 reads SMNVEV (reference sequence). Trimming took off 5 bases at V and 5 bases at J, with 21 bases between the two ends. This CDR3 comprises 17 residues. In DNA, the CDR3 is TGTGCCAGCAGTCCAGACACCCACCGCAGTATAAATGAAAAACTGTTTTTT. This sequence encodes CASSPDTHRSINEKLFF. Full variable domain (rest looked up from reference TRBV27 and TRBJ1-4): EAQVTQNPRYLITVTGKKLTVTCSQNMNHEYMSWYRQDPGLGLRQIYYSMNVEVTDKGDVPEGYKVSRKEKRNFPLILESPSPNQTSLYFCASSPDTHRSINEKLFFGSGTQLSVL.

The chain carries TRBV11-2 and TRBJ1-2; 8 bases align to TRBD1. Germline-derived CDR1 and CDR2 are SGHAT and FQNNGV. The ends lost 0 bases at V and 4 bases at J; junction bases unmatched: 1. This CDR3 has 14 amino acids. CDR3 bases: TGTGCCAGCAGCTTAGACGGGACAGGCTATGGCTACACCTTC. It encodes CASSLDGTGYGYTF. The variable domain in full, completed from reference TRBV11-2 and TRBJ1-2, reads EAGVAQSPRYKIIEKRQSVAFWCNPISGHATLYWYQQILGQGPKLLIQFQNNGVVDDSQLPKDRFSAERLKGVDSTLKIQPAKLEDSAVYLCASSLDGTGYGYTFGSGTRLTVV.

CDR3 in amino acids: CASSSYTLGLAGRTDTQYF. The CDR3 DNA reads TGTGCCAGCAGTTCCTATACCCTAGGACTAGCGGGCCGCACAGATACGCAGTATTTT. The chain joins TRBV28 to TRBJ2-3, with 11 bases matching TRBD2. The CDR3 has 19 amino acids. Germline V gene sequence: CDR1 MDHEN, CDR2 SYDVKM. The trim removed 4 bases at V and 1 base at J, leaving 13 bases unmatched.

The rearrangement links TRBV5-1 to TRBJ2-7, with 8 bases fitting TRBD2. Germline V gene data show CDR1 as SGHRS and CDR2 as YFSETQ. This CDR3 comprises 14 residues. The V gene end was trimmed by 4 bases and the J gene end by 7 bases; junction bases not matched to a gene: 10. CDR3 nucleotides: TGCGCCAGCAGCCCTTCGGGGGGGTCGAGGGAGCAGTACTTC. It specifies CASSPSGGSREQYF.

The V and J genes are TRBV28 and TRBJ1-3; no reliable D call. CDR3 length equals 12 residues. V gave up 8 bases and J gave up 3 bases, with 8 bases separating them. Germline-derived CDR1 and CDR2 are MDHEN and SYDVKM. The CDR3 spells CASVRDGNTIYF. CDR3 coding DNA: TGTGCCAGCGTGAGGGATGGAAACACCATATATTTT. Complete variable domain (other parts from reference TRBV28 and TRBJ1-3): DVKVTQSSRYLVKRTGEKVFLECVQDMDHENMFWYRQDPGLGLRLIYFSYDVKMKEKGDIPEGYSVSREKKERFSLILESASTNQTSMYLCASVRDGNTIYFGEGSWLTVV.

The CDR3 region has the DNA TGTGCCAGCAGCCGCGACACCTCGAACACTGAAGCTTTCTTT. Translating gives CASSRDTSNTEAFF. This rearrangement joins TRBV3-1 (or the pseudogene TRBV3-2) to TRBJ1-1; D is uncertain. The V gene's germline CDR1 is LGHDT and CDR2 YNNKEL (reference sequence). Trimming shortened V by 4 bases and J by 1 base, and 10 bases separated the two germline ends. The CDR3 sequence is 14 residues long.

In this sample, this clone turned up once. V usage is TRBV25-1 and J usage is TRBJ1-3; 8 nucleotides align to TRBD1. Germline CDR1 and CDR2: MGHDK and SYGVNS. This CDR3 comprises 17 residues. Germline trimming cut 8 bases from V and 0 bases from J; bases unmatched to any gene: 12. The CDR3 loop reads CASQSGTGTNSGNTIYF. CDR3 sequence (DNA): TGTGCCAGCCAATCCGGGACAGGTACTAACTCTGGAAACACCATATATTTT.

For the CDR3, the DNA is TGTGCCATCAGTGGAGGGACAGGGGGAAGTATTACTGGAAACACCATATATTTT. Residues: CAISGGTGGSITGNTIYF. The chain couples TRBV10-3 to TRBJ1-3; 11 bases line up with TRBD1. The CDR3 length is 18 residues. V was pared by 4 bases and J by 2 bases, with 10 bases of the junction left unmatched. Germline V CDR1 and CDR2: ENHRY, SYGVKD.

The rearrangement links TRBV29-1 to TRBJ1-1; tentative D call: TRBD1 (5 bases). Trimming removed 7 bases from V and 3 bases from J, with 18 bases in between. CDR1 and CDR2 (germline): SQVTM, ANQGSEA. This CDR3 is 14 amino acids long. CDR3 DNA sequence: TGCAGCGGAGCCGGGACCCAACGGGACACTGAAGCTTTCTTT. Its translation is CSGAGTQRDTEAFF.